The 9 T cell receptor beta chains given below trace back to one sample, sequenced in a study of human T cells and chemical hapten exposure. Noted time point: pre-sensitization, week 0. Treatment in this sample: therapeutic diphenylcyclopropenone sensitization with weekly scalp DPC. TCRdb re-called the RACE reads with MiXCR, one entry per CDR3 protein. The repertoire includes 200,000 to 300,000 distinct CDR3 sequences, 7.5% to 9% of them detected once, and 2.3% sits in the top ten. Sequenced material: whole blood, taken in connection with sensitization to the hapten diphenylcyclopropenone (DPC). These receptors came from a woman between 40 and 55 years old with alopecia areata. Some clones in this sample may be carry-over from other donors' samples.

The sample holds many counts of this clonotype. The chain has TRBV10-3 and TRBJ2-7; 10 bases agree with TRBD1. The CDR3 extends over 12 amino acids. The J segment lost 5 bases and the V segment lost 11 bases, leaving 6 bases of the junction unmatched. Germline loops: CDR1 ENHRY, CDR2 SYGVKD. The CDR3 DNA reads as TGTGCCGACTGGGACAGGGGTGACGAGCAGTACTTC. Translation: CADWDRGDEQYF.

V is TRBV7-2 and J is TRBJ2-1, with 11 bases fitting TRBD2. Germline assignment: CDR1 SGHTA and CDR2 FQGNSA. The ends lost 5 bases at V and 3 bases at J; junction bases unmatched: 9. This CDR3 has 17 residues. DNA for the CDR3: TGTGCCAGCAGCCCCATGGCCGGGACTAGCGGCTACAATGAGCAGTTCTTC. Translation gives CASSPMAGTSGYNEQFF.

The chain recombines TRBV12-3 or TRBV12-4 with TRBJ2-1, with a tentative D call TRBD2 (8 bases). The length of the CDR3 is 21 residues. The V gene lost 5 bases and the J gene lost 3 bases, with 32 bases spanning the gap. The CDR3 DNA is TGTGCCAGCAGTCATCCCTCCGGAGTTTGGGACAGCGGGAGTAGCTACAATGAGCAGTTCTTC. It specifies CASSHPSGVWDSGSSYNEQFF.

This rearrangement joins TRBV6-2 or TRBV6-3 to TRBJ2-3; 9 bases align to TRBD1. The CDR3 extends over 17 amino acids. Looked up from germline, CDR1 is MNHEY and CDR2 is SVGEGT. The J segment lost 1 base and the V segment lost 4 bases, leaving 9 bases of the junction unmatched. CDR3 amino acids: CASSSGTGSSGTDTQYF. The CDR3, as DNA: TGTGCCAGCAGTTCCGGGACAGGGAGTTCGGGCACAGATACGCAGTATTTT.

This clonotype was seen at least ten times. The chain carries TRBV28 and TRBJ2-1; D might be TRBD2 (6 bases). The germline V and J ends were trimmed by 6 bases and 9 bases, with 12 bases remaining between them. The germline gives CDR1 MDHEN, CDR2 SYDVKM. CDR3 length: 12 amino acids. CDR3 nucleotides: TGTGCCAGCAGCCCGGGACTTCGTGAGCAGTTCTTC. As protein: CASSPGLREQFF.

V is TRBV10-2 and J is TRBJ1-1; D call uncertain. CDR1 is WSHSY, CDR2 SAAADI, per germline. V shed 7 bases and J shed 1 base, with 10 bases lying between them. The CDR3 contains 13 residues. CDR3 in amino acids: CASNMVGNTEAFF. Written as DNA, the CDR3 is TGCGCCAGCAACATGGTCGGGAACACTGAAGCTTTCTTT.

The chain recombines TRBV20-1 with TRBJ2-7; no definite D call. The length of the CDR3 is 13 residues. The germline gives CDR1 DFQATT, CDR2 SNEGSKA (reference sequence). Trimming removed 3 bases from V and 5 bases from J, with 14 bases in between. The CDR3 loop reads CSASRPRWDEQYF. In nucleotides, the CDR3 is TGCAGTGCTAGTCGACCGCGCTGGGACGAGCAGTACTTC.

The chain links TRBV25-1 to TRBJ2-7, with 8 bases lining up with TRBD1. With 3 bases clipped from V and 0 bases from J, the junction kept 1 base outside the gene matches. The germline V gene has CDR1 MGHDK and CDR2 SYGVNS. The CDR3 spans 14 residues. CDR3 sequence reads: CASSDGTGSYEQYF. CDR3 nucleotides: TGTGCCAGCAGTGATGGGACAGGCTCCTACGAGCAGTACTTC.

This clonotype was recorded once. This could be a read error, since a much larger clone is one nucleotide away. V is TRBV5-1 and J is TRBJ2-5; D is undetermined. V lost 7 bases and J lost 5, with 18 bases in between. The CDR3 length is 14 residues. Germline CDR1 SGHRS, CDR2 YFSETQ. CDR3 amino acids: CASGLTGSRETQYF. The CDR3 DNA follows: TGCGCCAGCGGGTTGACGGGTTCCAGGGAGACCCAGTACTTC. Supplemented by reference TRBV5-1 and TRBJ2-5, the full variable domain reads KAGVTQTPRYLIKTRGQQVTLSCSPISGHRSVSWYQQTPGQGLQFLFEYFSETQRNKGNFPGRFSGRQFSNSRSEMNVSTLELGDSALYLCASGLTGSRETQYFGPGTRLLVL.